The 23 T cell receptor beta chains below come from one sample, sequenced in a study of T cells in Graves' hyperthyroidism and ophthalmopathy. The source material, RNA transcripts, was used to amplify TCR beta CDR3 regions. First-round RT-PCR targeting the TCR CDR3 was performed with the HTBI primer set. TCRdb ran MiXCR on the multiplex PCR reads and lists one entry per CDR3 protein. The sample contains fewer than 600,000 distinct CDR3 sequences, around 15% of which appear only once. Sequencing used blood. The receptors come from a woman between 18 and 29 years old with Graves' hyperthyroidism.

The chain uses TRBV5-1 and TRBJ2-7; perhaps TRBD2 as D (6 bases). This CDR3 comprises 12 residues. The germline gives CDR1 SGHRS, CDR2 YFSETQ. Trimming shortened V by 4 bases and J by 9 bases, and 14 bases separated the two germline ends. CDR3 nucleotides: TGCGCCAGCAGCCCTACTACCGGGAGGCAGTACTTC. It is translated as CASSPTTGRQYF.

The gene calls are TRBV19 and TRBJ1-3, with a possible D match to TRBD1 (5 bases). The germline CDR1 and CDR2 sequences are LNHDA and SQIVND (reference sequence). The CDR3 runs to 14 residues. V lost 3 bases to trimming and J lost 8 bases, with 14 bases between them. CDR3 sequence: CASSMGPGRDTIYF. CDR3 DNA sequence: TGTGCCAGTAGTATGGGACCCGGGAGGGACACCATATATTTT.

This clonotype was observed a handful of times. The chain has TRBV10-1 and TRBJ2-7, with 8 bases matching TRBD1. The V and J ends lost 8 bases and 0 bases, in that order; junction bases with no gene match: 3. Germline lookup yields CDR1 WNHNN and CDR2 SYGVQD (reference sequence). CDR3 length: 13 amino acids. CDR3 DNA: TGCGCCAGCCAGGACAGGGACTCCTACGAGCAGTACTTC. It translates to CASQDRDSYEQYF.

Many counts were recorded for this clonotype. The rearrangement links TRBV7-8 to TRBJ2-1; 8 bases line up with TRBD2. J lost 0 bases, V lost 7 bases, and 20 bases had no gene match. Germline V gene lookup returns CDR1 SGHVS and CDR2 FQNEAQ. The CDR3 extends over 20 amino acids. CDR3 sequence (DNA): TGTGCCAGCACCCCGGGGTTGGCTAGCGGGTTTAAATCCTCCTACAATGAGCAGTTCTTC. This gives the protein CASTPGLASGFKSSYNEQFF.

This clonotype has at least ten counts. The rearrangement links TRBV12-3 or TRBV12-4 to TRBJ2-3, with D unresolved. The CDR3 runs 11 residues. V lost 6 bases to trimming and J lost 2 bases, with 3 bases between them. CDR3 amino acids: CASRITDTQYF. As DNA, the CDR3 is TGTGCCAGCAGGATCACAGATACGCAGTATTTT.

Points on this clonotype: Relative to the germline gene, one junction end is altered; a read error may explain this. The chain carries TRBV19 and TRBJ1-4, with D hard to call. The CDR3 is 15 residues long. Looked up from germline, CDR1 is LNHDA and CDR2 is SQIVND (reference sequence). This CDR3 is CASSKASANNEELFF. The CDR3 coding sequence is TGTGCCAGTAGTAAGGCGTCCGCAAATAATGAAGAACTGTTTTTT.

In its sample, this clonotype was seen a few times. The chain couples TRBV24-1 to TRBJ2-3; a weak D match, TRBD1 (7 bases). Germline CDR1 reads KGHDR; CDR2 reads SFDVKD. Trimming stripped 0 bases from V and 2 bases from J, with 20 bases between. The CDR3 totals 19 residues. CDR3 amino acids: CATSDLNWAGGGTTDTQYF. The CDR3 coding sequence is TGTGCCACCAGTGATTTGAATTGGGCAGGGGGAGGTACCACAGATACGCAGTATTTT.

This clonotype was recorded at least ten times. This chain uses TRBV29-1 with TRBJ2-4; TRBD2 aligns across 12 bases. V dropped 3 bases and J dropped 5; count of bases not matched to a gene: 11. The CDR3 consists of 17 residues. Germline V lookup: CDR1 SQVTM, CDR2 ANQGSEA. CDR3: CSVDSSGRAAGQNIQYF. The CDR3 DNA follows: TGCAGCGTTGACTCTAGCGGGAGGGCCGCGGGGCAAAACATTCAGTACTTC.

In this sample, this clonotype turned up a few times. A read error is possible here, since a much larger clone lies one base away. The chain employs TRBV5-1 and TRBJ2-7; no definite D call. V lost 0 bases and J lost 5, with 9 bases in between. The CDR3 covers 13 residues. CDR1 and CDR2 (germline): SGHRS, YFSETQ. The CDR3 DNA sequence: TGCGCCAGCAGCTTGGGGGTTCGAGACGAGCAGTACTTC. It is translated as CASSLGVRDEQYF.

This clonotype occurred many times. The chain is built from TRBV11-3 and TRBJ2-5; 7 nucleotides align to TRBD2. CDR3 length: 14 amino acids. CDR1 is SGHNT and CDR2 is YENEEA in the germline V gene. J gave up 2 bases and V 3 bases, and 3 bases lay outside the gene matches. CDR3 in amino acids: CASSFGGDQETQYF. The CDR3 DNA sequence: TGTGCCAGCAGCTTTGGGGGGGATCAAGAGACCCAGTACTTC.

This clonotype was found a few times. The V and J genes are TRBV11-2 and TRBJ2-7; 10 nucleotides agree with TRBD2. The CDR3 is made up of 17 amino acids. Germline lookup yields CDR1 SGHAT and CDR2 FQNNGV. Trimming cost V 3 bases and J 4 bases; bases outside gene matches: 12. The CDR3 nucleotides read TGTGCCAGCAGCTTTCCGGGGCTAGCGGGAGAAGTGTACGAGCAGTACGTC. It encodes CASSFPGLAGEVYEQYV.

V usage is TRBV4-1 and J usage is TRBJ2-7; D gene uncertain. Germline V gene lookup returns CDR1 MGHRA and CDR2 YSYEKL. V was clipped by 1 base and J by 0 bases, with 10 bases between them. This CDR3 spans 15 amino acids. CDR3 amino acids: CASSQGRDFSYEQYF. CDR3 nucleotide sequence: TGCGCCAGCAGCCAAGGGCGAGACTTCTCCTACGAGCAGTACTTC.

This clonotype was counted many times. This chain joins TRBV2 and TRBJ2-1; 13 nucleotides align to TRBD2. The length of the CDR3 is 17 residues. Germline-derived CDR1 and CDR2 are SNHLY and FYNNEI. Trimming cost V 8 bases and J 0 bases; bases outside gene matches: 7. DNA of the CDR3: TGTGCCAGCCTGGGACTAGCGGGACTGAGCTCCTACAATGAGCAGTTCTTC. This sequence encodes CASLGLAGLSSYNEQFF.

This clonotype was detected ten times or more. This chain uses TRBV20-1 with TRBJ2-1; D might be TRBD1 or TRBD2, each matching 5 bases. Per germline, CDR1 DFQATT and CDR2 SNEGSKA (reference sequence). V lost 3 bases to trimming and J lost 4 bases, with 10 bases between them. The CDR3 contains 13 residues. The CDR3 sequence: CSASGTGYNEQFF. The CDR3, as DNA: TGCAGTGCTAGCGGGACGGGTTACAATGAGCAGTTCTTC.

The chain carries TRBV9 and TRBJ1-4; maybe TRBD1 (6 bases). Germline V CDR1 and CDR2: SGDLS, YYNGEE. V lost 3 bases and J lost 4, with 13 bases in between. There are 15 residues in the CDR3. In DNA form, the CDR3 reads TGTGCCAGCAGCGCCTCAGGACAGATTAATGAAAAACTGTTTTTT. Translation: CASSASGQINEKLFF.

The CDR3, as DNA: TGTGCCAGCAGTTTCAGTTTGGGGCTAGCGGTTTGGAATGAGCAGTTCTTC. Its protein product is CASSFSLGLAVWNEQFF. The V call is TRBV28, the J call TRBJ2-1; TRBD2 matches 7 bases. V lost 3 bases and J lost 7; bases outside the gene matches: 15. Germline V gene data show CDR1 as MDHEN and CDR2 as SYDVKM. This CDR3 has 17 amino acids.

At least ten counts were recorded for this clonotype. This chain links TRBV11-3 with TRBJ2-1; TRBD1 matches 7 bases. This CDR3 comprises 15 residues. Trimming took 3 bases from V and 5 from J; bases not matched to a gene: 7. In germline, CDR1 is SGHNT, CDR2 YENEEA. This CDR3 is CASSFNRDSDNEQFF. The CDR3 DNA reads as TGTGCCAGCAGCTTCAACCGGGACAGTGACAATGAGCAGTTCTTC.

This clonotype has a count of ten or more. V is TRBV7-2 and J is TRBJ1-2; TRBD1 is a possible D gene (5 bases). The germline CDR1 and CDR2 sequences are SGHTA and FQGNSA. V gave up 5 bases and J gave up 2 bases, with 21 bases separating them. The CDR3 sequence is 17 residues long. CDR3 region: CASSRPLGGGPNYGYTF. For the CDR3, the DNA is TGTGCCAGCAGCCGTCCCCTCGGGGGAGGGCCGAACTATGGCTACACCTTC.

This clonotype was seen ten or more times. CDR3 nucleotide sequence: TGTGCCAGCAGCTTAGGCCCCCTCTCGGGGGAGACCCAGTACTTC. As protein: CASSLGPLSGETQYF. J is TRBJ2-5 and V is TRBV13; perhaps TRBD2 as D (5 bases). Germline CDR1 reads PRHDT; CDR2 reads FYEKMQ (reference sequence). V lost 0 bases and J lost 5, with 13 bases in between. This CDR3 is built from 15 residues.

This clonotype appeared a single time. The CDR3 reads CASSSFLGRNPRGIQYF. CDR3 in DNA: TGTGCCAGTAGTTCCTTCCTCGGACGGAACCCCCGGGGCATTCAGTACTTC. This chain joins TRBV19 and TRBJ2-4, with D possibly matching TRBD2 (5 bases). V lost 5 bases to trimming and J lost 9 bases, with 26 bases between them. The CDR3 extends over 17 amino acids. CDR1 is LNHDA, CDR2 SQIVND, per germline (reference sequence).

This clonotype was recorded many times. The chain uses TRBV10-3 and TRBJ2-3; 14 bases agree with TRBD2. The CDR3 consists of 15 residues. Germline trimming cut 7 bases from V and 5 bases from J; bases unmatched to any gene: 5. Germline assignment: CDR1 ENHRY and CDR2 SYGVKD. CDR3 sequence (DNA): TGTGCCATCAAGACTAGCGGGAGGGCCGTAGATACGCAGTATTTT. Its translation: CAIKTSGRAVDTQYF.

This clonotype was recorded at least ten times. The rearrangement joins TRBV20-1 to TRBJ2-7; D unclear. Germline V CDR1 and CDR2: DFQATT, SNEGSKA (reference sequence). The CDR3 has 11 amino acids. The ends were cut back, 6 bases at V and 2 bases at J, with 8 bases in the middle. CDR3: CSALGAYEQYF. The CDR3 bases are TGCAGTGCCCTTGGGGCCTACGAGCAGTACTTC.

This clonotype was counted at least ten times. CDR3 nucleotides: TGTGCTAGTGGTTTGGGGCAGGCTGACACTGAAGCTTTCTTT. Residues: CASGLGQADTEAFF. The chain recombines TRBV12-5 with TRBJ1-1; D ambiguous. This CDR3 has 14 residues. V was clipped by 1 base and J by 3 bases, with 9 bases between them. The germline V gene encodes CDR1 LGHNT and CDR2 FRNRAP.